Reported below is one TCR beta chain. Its specificity is unknown. These data originate in a study of regulatory T cells in long-lasting Graves disease. At the level of the study: Graves' patients diagnosed newly had used antithyroid drugs under 3 months. Study results and limitations: In persistent patients, shared public clonotypes (roughly 2,700) outnumbered those in new patients (around 1,000).

Germline CDR1 and CDR2: SGDLS and YYNGEE. CDR3 length equals 15 residues. V dropped 6 bases and J dropped 8 bases, with 21 bases sitting between them. Time point defined: newly diagnosed GD, antithyroid drugs for less than 3 months. The TCR library used RNA extracted from PBMCs. Investigators prepared the TCR beta libraries by applying iRepertoire HTBI primers and Arm-PCR of CDR3 regions. TCRdb redid the calling of the multiplex PCR reads with MiXCR, one entry per CDR3 protein. The sample has fewer than 550,000 distinct CDR3 sequences, about 16% seen once. These data are also associated with another study on T cells in Graves' hyperthyroidism and ophthalmopathy. From that study: Initially, a first-round RT-PCR of the TCR CDR3 employed the HTBI primer set.

The chain combines TRBV9 with TRBJ2-1; D is tentatively TRBD1 or TRBD2 (5 bases each). This receptor was obtained from a woman aged 40 to 65 with Graves disease. The starting material was peripheral blood mononuclear cells (PBMCs), obtained at new diagnosis, from a patient treated with antithyroid drugs. The CDR3 bases are TGTGCCAGCACCTCAGGAGGCAGGGTAGGGGATGAGCAGTTCTTC. Its translation: CASTSGGRVGDEQFF.